Listed below are T cell receptor beta chains from one sample, sequenced in a study of cytomegalovirus exposure and HLA in healthy donors. Sequencing was performed with immunoSEQ multiplex PCR; in TCRdb, only in-frame clones are kept and a portion is missing. Altogether roughly 150,000 clones are present, around 72% being singletons, with the ten largest covering roughly 2.1%. Material: PBMCs. All receptors come from a man aged 35 to 55 in good health and CMV-seronegative. The CDR3 runs from the conserved cysteine through the conserved F or W. The order of the fields is CDR3 protein, CDR3 DNA, J gene, clone size, V gene, D gene. The D gene is left open where the match is weak. Clone sizes are given selectively: once, few, many, or a class where the clone is expanded.

CASSFRTGHIGELFF	TGTGCCAGTAGTTTCAGGACAGGTCATATCGGGGAGCTGTTTTTT	TRBJ2-2	.	TRBV19	TRBD1
CAISSGTSGGQETQYF	TGTGCCATCAGTTCCGGGACTAGCGGGGGACAAGAGACCCAGTACTTC	TRBJ2-5	once	TRBV10-3	TRBD2
CASNTGGRYGYTF	TGTGCCAGCAATACAGGGGGCCGGTATGGCTACACCTTC	TRBJ1-2	.	TRBV5-4	TRBD1
CASSHRGTGSDTQYF	TGTGCCAGCAGCCACAGGGGGACAGGGTCAGATACGCAGTATTTT	TRBJ2-3	few	TRBV6-4	TRBD1
CASSLQGSNQPQHF	TGTGCCAGCAGCTTGCAGGGTAGCAATCAGCCCCAGCATTTT	TRBJ1-5	few	TRBV5-6	.
CASSTISRTEAFF	TGCGCCAGCAGCACAATATCTCGCACTGAAGCTTTCTTT	TRBJ1-1	.	TRBV5-1	.
CASPRTGKNYEQYF	TGTGCCAGCCCTCGGACAGGGAAAAACTACGAGCAGTACTTC	TRBJ2-7	.	TRBV2	TRBD1
CASSLAQGSEQYF	TGTGCCAGCAGCTTAGCGCAGGGGTCCGAGCAGTACTTC	TRBJ2-7	once	TRBV7-7	.
CASSEWASGSPDTQYF	TGTGCCAGCAGTGAATGGGCTAGCGGGAGTCCGGATACGCAGTATTTT	TRBJ2-3	.	TRBV25-1	TRBD2
CASSETMGAPSYEQYF	TGTGCCAGCAGTGAAACGATGGGGGCGCCCTCCTACGAGCAGTACTTC	TRBJ2-7	.	TRBV25-1	.